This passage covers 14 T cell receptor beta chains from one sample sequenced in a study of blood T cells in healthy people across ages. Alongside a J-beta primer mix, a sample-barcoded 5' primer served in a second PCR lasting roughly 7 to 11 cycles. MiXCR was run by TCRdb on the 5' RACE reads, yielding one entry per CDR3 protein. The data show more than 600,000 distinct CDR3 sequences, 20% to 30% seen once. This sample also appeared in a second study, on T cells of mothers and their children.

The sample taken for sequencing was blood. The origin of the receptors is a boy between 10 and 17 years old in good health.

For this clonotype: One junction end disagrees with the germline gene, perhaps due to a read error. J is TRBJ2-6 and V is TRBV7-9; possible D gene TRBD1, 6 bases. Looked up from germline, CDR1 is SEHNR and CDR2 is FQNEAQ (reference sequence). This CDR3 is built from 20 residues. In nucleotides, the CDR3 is TGTGCCAGCAACTTAGTGTCGCTTGGACAGTTTTCGGCTGGGGCCAACGTCCTGACTTTC. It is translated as CASNLVSLGQFSAGANVLTF. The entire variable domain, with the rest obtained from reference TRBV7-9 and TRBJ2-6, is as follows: DTGVSQNPRHKITKRGQNVTFRCDPISEHNRLYWYRQTLGQGPEFLTYFQNEAQLEKSRLLSDRFSAERPKGSFSTLEIQRTEQGDSAMYLCASNLVSLGQFSAGANVLTFGAGSRLTVL.

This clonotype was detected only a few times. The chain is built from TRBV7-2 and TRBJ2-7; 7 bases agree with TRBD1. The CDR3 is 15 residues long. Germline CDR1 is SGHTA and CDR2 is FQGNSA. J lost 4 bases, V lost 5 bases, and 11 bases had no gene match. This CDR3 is CASSPMVGGGYEQYF. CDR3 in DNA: TGTGCCAGCAGCCCGATGGTAGGGGGCGGGTACGAGCAGTACTTC.

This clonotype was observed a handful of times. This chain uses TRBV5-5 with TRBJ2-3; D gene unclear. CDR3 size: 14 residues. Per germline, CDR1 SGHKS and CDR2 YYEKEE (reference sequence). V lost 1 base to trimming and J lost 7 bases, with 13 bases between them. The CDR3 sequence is CASSLLDRSYTQYF. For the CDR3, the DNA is TGTGCCAGCAGCTTGTTGGACCGCTCCTATACGCAGTATTTT.

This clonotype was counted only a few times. The CDR3 DNA is TGTGCCAGCAGCTCCCCGGTGGAGGCAGGGGCCAACGTCCTGACTTTC. Translated, it gives CASSSPVEAGANVLTF. This chain joins TRBV11-2 and TRBJ2-6, with D perhaps matching TRBD2 (5 bases). The CDR3 length is 16 residues. Per germline, CDR1 SGHAT and CDR2 FQNNGV. Trimming shortened V by 4 bases and J by 4 bases, and 14 bases separated the two germline ends.

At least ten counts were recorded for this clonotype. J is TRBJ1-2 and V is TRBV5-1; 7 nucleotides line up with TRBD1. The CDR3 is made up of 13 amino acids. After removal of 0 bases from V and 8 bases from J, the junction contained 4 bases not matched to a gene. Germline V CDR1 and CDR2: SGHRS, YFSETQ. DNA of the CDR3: TGCGCCAGCAGCTTGGGGCAGGGGGACGGCTACACCTTC. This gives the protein CASSLGQGDGYTF.

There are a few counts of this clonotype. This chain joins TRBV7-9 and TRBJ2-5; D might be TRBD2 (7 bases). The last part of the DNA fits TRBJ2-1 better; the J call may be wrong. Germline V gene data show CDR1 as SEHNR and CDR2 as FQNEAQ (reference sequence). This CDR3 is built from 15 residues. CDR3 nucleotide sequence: TGTGCCAGCAGCTTGGTGGGAGGGGGGGGACGCGAGCAGTTCTTC. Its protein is CASSLVGGGGREQFF.

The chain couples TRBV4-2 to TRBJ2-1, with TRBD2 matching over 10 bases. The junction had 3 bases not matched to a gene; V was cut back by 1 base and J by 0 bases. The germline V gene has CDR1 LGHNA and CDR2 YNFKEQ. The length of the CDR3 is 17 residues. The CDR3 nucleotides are TGTGCCAGCAGCCAAGTGGCTAGCGGGAGCTCCTACAATGAGCAGTTCTTC. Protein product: CASSQVASGSSYNEQFF.

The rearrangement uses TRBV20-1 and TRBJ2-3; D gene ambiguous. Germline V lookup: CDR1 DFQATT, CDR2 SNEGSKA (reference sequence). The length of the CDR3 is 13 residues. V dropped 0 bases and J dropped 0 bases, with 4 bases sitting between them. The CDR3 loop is CSARERSTDTQYF. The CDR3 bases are TGCAGTGCTAGAGAGAGAAGCACAGATACGCAGTATTTT.

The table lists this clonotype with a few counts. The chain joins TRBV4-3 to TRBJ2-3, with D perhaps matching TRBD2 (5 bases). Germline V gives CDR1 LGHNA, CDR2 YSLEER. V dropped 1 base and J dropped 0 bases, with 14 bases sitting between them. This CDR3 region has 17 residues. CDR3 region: CASSQARPGSSTDTQYF. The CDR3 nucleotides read TGCGCCAGCAGCCAAGCCCGACCGGGGTCGAGCACAGATACGCAGTATTTT.

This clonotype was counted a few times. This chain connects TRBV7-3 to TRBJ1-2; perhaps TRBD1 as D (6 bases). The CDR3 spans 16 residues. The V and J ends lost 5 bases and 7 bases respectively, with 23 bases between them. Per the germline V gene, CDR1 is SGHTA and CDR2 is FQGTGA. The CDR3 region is CASSPGSRTARFGYTF. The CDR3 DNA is TGTGCCAGCAGCCCCGGGTCGAGGACAGCCCGTTTTGGCTACACCTTC.

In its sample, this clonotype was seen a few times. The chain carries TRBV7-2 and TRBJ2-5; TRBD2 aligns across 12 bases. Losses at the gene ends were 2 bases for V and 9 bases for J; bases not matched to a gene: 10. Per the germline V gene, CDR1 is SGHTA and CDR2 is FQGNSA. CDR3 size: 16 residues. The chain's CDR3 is CASSLSSGRAFGSQYF. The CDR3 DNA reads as TGTGCCAGCAGCTTATCTAGCGGGAGGGCTTTCGGGTCCCAGTACTTC. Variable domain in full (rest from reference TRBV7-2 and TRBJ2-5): GAGVSQSPSNKVTEKGKDVELRCDPISGHTALYWYRQSLGQGLEFLIYFQGNSAPDKSGLPSDRFSAERTGGSVSTLTIQRTQQEDSAVYLCASSLSSGRAFGSQYFGPGTRLLVL.

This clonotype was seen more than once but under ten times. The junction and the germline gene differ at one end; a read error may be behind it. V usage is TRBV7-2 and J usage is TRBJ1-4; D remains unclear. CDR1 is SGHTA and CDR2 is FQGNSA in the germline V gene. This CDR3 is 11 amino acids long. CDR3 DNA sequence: TGTGCCAGCAGCTTAGGGGAAAAACTGGTTTTT. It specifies CASSLGEKLVF.

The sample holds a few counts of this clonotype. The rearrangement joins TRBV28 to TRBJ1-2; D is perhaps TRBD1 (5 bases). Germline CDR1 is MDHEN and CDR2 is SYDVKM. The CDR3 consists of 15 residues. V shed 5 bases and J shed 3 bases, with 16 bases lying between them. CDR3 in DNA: TGTGCCAGCAGTCTACGACAGAGACAGTACTATGGCTACACCTTC. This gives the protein CASSLRQRQYYGYTF.

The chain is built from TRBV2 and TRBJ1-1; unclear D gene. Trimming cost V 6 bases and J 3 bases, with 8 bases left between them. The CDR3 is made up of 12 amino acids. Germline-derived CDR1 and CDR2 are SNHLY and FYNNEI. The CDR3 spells CASSDSDTEAFF. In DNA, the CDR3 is TGTGCCAGCAGCGATTCGGACACTGAAGCTTTCTTT.